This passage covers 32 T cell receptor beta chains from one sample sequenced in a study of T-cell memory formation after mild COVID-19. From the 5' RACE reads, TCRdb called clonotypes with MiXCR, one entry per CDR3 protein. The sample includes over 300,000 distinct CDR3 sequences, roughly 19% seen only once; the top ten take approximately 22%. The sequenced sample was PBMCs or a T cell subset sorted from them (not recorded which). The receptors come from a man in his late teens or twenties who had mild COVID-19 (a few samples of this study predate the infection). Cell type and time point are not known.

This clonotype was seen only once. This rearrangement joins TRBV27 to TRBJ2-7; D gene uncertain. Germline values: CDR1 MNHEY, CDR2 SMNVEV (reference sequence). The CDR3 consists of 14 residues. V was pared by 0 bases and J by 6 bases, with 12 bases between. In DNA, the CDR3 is TGTGCCAGCAGTTTATCCTTGGGGTCTGGCGAGCAGTACTTC. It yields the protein CASSLSLGSGEQYF.

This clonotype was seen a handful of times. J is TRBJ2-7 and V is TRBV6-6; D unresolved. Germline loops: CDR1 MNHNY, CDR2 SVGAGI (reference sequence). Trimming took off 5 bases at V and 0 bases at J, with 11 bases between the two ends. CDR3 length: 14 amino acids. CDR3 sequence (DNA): TGTGCCAGCAGTAAATCTATAACCTCCTACGAGCAGTACGTC. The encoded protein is CASSKSITSYEQYV.

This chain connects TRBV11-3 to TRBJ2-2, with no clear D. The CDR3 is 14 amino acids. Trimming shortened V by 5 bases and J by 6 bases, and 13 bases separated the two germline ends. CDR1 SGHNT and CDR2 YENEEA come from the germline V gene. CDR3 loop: CASSRDGYPGELFF. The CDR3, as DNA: TGTGCCAGCAGCCGAGACGGATATCCCGGGGAGCTGTTTTTT.

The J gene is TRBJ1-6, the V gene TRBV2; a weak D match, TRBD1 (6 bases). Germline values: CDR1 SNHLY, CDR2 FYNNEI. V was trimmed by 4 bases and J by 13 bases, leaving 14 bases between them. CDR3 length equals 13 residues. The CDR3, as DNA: TGTGCCAGCAGTGGGTTACAGGGCGCCCCCCTCCACTTT. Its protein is CASSGLQGAPLHF. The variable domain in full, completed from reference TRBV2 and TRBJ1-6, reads EPEVTQTPSHQVTQMGQEVILRCVPISNHLYFYWYRQILGQKVEFLVSFYNNEISEKSEIFDDQFSVERPDGSNFTLKIRSTKLEDSAMYFCASSGLQGAPLHFGNGTRLTVT.

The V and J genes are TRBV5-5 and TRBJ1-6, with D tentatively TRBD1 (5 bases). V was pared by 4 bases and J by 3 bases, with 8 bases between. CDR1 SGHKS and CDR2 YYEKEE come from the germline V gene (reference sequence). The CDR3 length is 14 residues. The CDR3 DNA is TGTGCCAGCAGCCGACAGCTCTATAATTCACCCCTCCACTTT. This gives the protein CASSRQLYNSPLHF.

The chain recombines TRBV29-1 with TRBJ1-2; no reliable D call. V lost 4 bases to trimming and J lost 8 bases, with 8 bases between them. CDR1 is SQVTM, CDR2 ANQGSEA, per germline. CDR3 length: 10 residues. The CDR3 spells CSVGHEGYTF. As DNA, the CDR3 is TGCAGCGTTGGACACGAAGGCTACACCTTC.

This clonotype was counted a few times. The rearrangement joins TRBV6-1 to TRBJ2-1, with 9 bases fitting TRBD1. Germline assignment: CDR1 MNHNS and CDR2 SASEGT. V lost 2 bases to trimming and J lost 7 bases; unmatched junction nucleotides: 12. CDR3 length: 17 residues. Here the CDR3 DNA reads TGTGCCAGCAGTGAATCGGGCTCGGGACAGGGAAGGAATGAGCAGTTCTTC. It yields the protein CASSESGSGQGRNEQFF.

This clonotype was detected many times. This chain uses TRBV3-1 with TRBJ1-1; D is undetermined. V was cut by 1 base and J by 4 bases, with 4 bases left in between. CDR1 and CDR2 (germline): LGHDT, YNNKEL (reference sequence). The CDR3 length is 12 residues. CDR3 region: CASSQVGTEAFF. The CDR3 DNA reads TGTGCCAGCAGCCAAGTAGGCACTGAAGCTTTCTTT.

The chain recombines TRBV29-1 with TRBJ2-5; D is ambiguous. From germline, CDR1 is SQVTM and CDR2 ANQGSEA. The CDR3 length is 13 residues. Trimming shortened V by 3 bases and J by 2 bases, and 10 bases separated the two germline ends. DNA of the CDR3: TGCAGCGTTGACTTGGCGACACAAGAGACCCAGTACTTC. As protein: CSVDLATQETQYF.

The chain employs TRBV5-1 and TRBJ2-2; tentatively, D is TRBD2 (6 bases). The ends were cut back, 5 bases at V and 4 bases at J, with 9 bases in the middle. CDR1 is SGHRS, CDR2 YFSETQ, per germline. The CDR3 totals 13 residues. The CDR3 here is CASREGATGELFF. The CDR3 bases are TGCGCCAGCAGGGAGGGTGCCACCGGGGAGCTGTTTTTT.

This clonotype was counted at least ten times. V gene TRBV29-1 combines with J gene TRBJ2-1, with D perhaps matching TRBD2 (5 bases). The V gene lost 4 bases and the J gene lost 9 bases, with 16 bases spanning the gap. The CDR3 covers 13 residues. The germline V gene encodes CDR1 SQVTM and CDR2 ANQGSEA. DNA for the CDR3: TGCAGCGTTGCTCTTGGGGTTGAGGGTGAGCAGTTCTTC. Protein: CSVALGVEGEQFF.

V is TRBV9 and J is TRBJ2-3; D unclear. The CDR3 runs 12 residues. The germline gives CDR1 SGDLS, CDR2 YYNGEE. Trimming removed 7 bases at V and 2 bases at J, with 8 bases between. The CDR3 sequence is CASGRYTDTQYF. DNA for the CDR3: TGTGCCAGCGGCCGATACACAGATACGCAGTATTTT.

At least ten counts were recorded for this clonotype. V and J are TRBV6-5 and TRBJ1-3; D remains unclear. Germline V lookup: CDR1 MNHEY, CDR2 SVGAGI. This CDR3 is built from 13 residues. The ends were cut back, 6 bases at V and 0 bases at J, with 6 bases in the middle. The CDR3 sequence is CASRTPSGNTIYF. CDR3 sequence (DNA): TGTGCCAGCAGGACACCCTCTGGAAACACCATATATTTT.

In DNA, the CDR3 is TGTGCCAGCAGCCCCTGGGGGTTTAACTATGGCTACACCTTC. This codes for CASSPWGFNYGYTF. The gene calls are TRBV5-4 and TRBJ1-2; the D gene is possibly TRBD1 (5 bases). Germline V gene sequence: CDR1 SGHNT, CDR2 YYREEE (reference sequence). The CDR3 covers 14 residues. With 4 bases removed from V and 1 base from J, the gap between germline ends came to 11 bases.

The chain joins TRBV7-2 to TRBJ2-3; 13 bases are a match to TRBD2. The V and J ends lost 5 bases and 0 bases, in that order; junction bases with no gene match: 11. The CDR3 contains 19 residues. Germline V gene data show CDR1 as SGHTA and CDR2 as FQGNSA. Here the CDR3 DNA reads TGTGCCAGCAGCGTAACTAGCGGGGGGGCCGTCTCTAGCACAGATACGCAGTATTTT. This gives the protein CASSVTSGGAVSSTDTQYF.

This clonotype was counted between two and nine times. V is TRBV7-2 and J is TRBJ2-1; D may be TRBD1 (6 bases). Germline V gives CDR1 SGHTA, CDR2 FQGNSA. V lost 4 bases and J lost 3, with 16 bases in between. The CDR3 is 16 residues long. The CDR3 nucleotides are TGTGCCAGCAGCTCCGTAGGGGGAACCCGCTACAATGAGCAGTTCTTC. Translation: CASSSVGGTRYNEQFF. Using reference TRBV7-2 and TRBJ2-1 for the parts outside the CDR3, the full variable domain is GAGVSQSPSNKVTEKGKDVELRCDPISGHTALYWYRQSLGQGLEFLIYFQGNSAPDKSGLPSDRFSAERTGGSVSTLTIQRTQQEDSAVYLCASSSVGGTRYNEQFFGPGTRLTVL.

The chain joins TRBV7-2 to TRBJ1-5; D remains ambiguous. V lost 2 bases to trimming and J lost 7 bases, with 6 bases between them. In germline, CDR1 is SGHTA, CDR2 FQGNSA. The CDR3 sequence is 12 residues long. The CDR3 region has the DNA TGTGCCAGCAGCTTAATCGGGCAGCCCCAGCATTTT. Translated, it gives CASSLIGQPQHF.

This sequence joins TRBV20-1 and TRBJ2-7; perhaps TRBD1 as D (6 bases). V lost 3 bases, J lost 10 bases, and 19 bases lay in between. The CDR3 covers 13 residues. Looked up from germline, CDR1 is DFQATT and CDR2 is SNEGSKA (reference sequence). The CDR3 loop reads CSARGTLARRQYF. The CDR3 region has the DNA TGCAGTGCTAGGGGGACATTGGCCAGGCGCCAGTACTTC.

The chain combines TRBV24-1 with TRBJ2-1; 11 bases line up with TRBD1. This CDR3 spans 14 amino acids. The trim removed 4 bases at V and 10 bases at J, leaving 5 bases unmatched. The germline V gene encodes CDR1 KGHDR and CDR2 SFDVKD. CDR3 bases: TGTGCCACCAGTGAGGCCGGGACAGGGGGAGAGCAGTTCTTC. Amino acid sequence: CATSEAGTGGEQFF.

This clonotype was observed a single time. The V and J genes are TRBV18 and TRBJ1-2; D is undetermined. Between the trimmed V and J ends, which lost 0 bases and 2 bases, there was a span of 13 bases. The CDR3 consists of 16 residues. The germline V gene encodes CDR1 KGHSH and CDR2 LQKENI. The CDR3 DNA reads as TGTGCCAGCTCACCACCGCTCGGATTTGGGAACTATGGCTACACCTTC. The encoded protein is CASSPPLGFGNYGYTF. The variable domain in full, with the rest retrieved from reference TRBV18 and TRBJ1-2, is NAGVMQNPRHLVRRRGQEARLRCSPMKGHSHVYWYRQLPEEGLKFMVYLQKENIIDESGMPKERFSAEFPKEGPSILRIQQVVRGDSAAYFCASSPPLGFGNYGYTFGSGTRLTVV.

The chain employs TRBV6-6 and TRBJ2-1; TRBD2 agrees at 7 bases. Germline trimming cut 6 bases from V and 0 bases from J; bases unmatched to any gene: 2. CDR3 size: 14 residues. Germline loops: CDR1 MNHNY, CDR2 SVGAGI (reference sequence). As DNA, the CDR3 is TGTGCCAGCAGGCGGGAGAGCTCCTACAATGAGCAGTTCTTC. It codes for CASRRESSYNEQFF.

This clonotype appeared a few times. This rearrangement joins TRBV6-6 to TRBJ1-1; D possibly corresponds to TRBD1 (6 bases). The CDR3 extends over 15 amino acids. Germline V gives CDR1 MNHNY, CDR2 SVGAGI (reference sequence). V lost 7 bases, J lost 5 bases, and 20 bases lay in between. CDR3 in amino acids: CASTSYQGIRTEAFF. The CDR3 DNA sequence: TGTGCCAGCACCTCCTATCAGGGGATTCGGACTGAAGCTTTCTTT.

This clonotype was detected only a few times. The CDR3 is CASSLARTSGPNEQFF. In DNA form, the CDR3 reads TGTGCCAGCAGCTTAGCGAGGACTAGCGGGCCCAATGAGCAGTTCTTC. The gene calls are TRBV7-9 and TRBJ2-1; the match to TRBD2 covers 11 bases. V lost 0 bases to trimming and J lost 6 bases; unmatched junction nucleotides: 4. Germline CDR1 SEHNR, CDR2 FQNEAQ (reference sequence). This CDR3 is 16 amino acids long.

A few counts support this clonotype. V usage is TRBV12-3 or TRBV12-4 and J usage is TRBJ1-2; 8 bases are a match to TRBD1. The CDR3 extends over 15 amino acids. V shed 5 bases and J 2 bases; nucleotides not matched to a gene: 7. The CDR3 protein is CASSLRGQGNYGYTF. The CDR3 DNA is TGTGCCAGCAGTCTCAGGGGGCAGGGGAACTATGGCTACACCTTC.

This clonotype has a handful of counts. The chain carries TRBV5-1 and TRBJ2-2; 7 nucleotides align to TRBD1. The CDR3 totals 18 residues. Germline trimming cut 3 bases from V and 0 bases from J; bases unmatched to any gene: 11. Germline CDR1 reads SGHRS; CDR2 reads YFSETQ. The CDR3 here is CASSSGQTLPANTGELFF. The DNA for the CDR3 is TGCGCCAGCAGCTCGGGACAGACTCTTCCGGCGAACACCGGGGAGCTGTTTTTT.

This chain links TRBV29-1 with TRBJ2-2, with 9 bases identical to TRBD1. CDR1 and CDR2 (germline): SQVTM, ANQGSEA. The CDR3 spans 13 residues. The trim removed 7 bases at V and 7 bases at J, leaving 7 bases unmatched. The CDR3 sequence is CSAGQGPGGELFF. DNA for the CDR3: TGCAGCGCCGGACAGGGGCCGGGCGGGGAGCTGTTTTTT.

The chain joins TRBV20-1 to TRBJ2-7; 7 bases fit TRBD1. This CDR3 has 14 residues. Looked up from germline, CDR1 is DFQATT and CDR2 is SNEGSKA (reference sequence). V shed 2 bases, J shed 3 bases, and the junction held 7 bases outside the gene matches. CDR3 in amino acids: CSARWSAGGYEQYF. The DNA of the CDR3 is TGCAGTGCTAGATGGTCGGCAGGGGGCTACGAGCAGTACTTC.

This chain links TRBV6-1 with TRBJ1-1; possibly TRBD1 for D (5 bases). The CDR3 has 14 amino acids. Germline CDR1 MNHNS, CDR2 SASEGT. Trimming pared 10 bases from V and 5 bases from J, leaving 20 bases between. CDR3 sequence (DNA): TGTGCCACCCACTACCAGGGTCGGGGAACTGAAGCTTTCTTT. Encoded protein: CATHYQGRGTEAFF.

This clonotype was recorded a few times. CDR3 sequence reads: CATSDPVTGDLSNEQFF. CDR3 nucleotides: TGTGCCACCAGTGATCCGGTGACAGGGGACTTGTCGAATGAGCAGTTCTTC. The genes are TRBV24-1 and TRBJ2-1; TRBD1 aligns across 8 bases. The CDR3 runs to 17 residues. V trimming: 3 bases; J trimming: 7 bases; junction bases outside the gene matches: 13. Germline CDR1 and CDR2: KGHDR and SFDVKD.

The CDR3 nucleotides read TGTGCCAGCAGCCAAGATCTGCGAGGGGTCTACGAGCAGTACGTC. Amino acids: CASSQDLRGVYEQYV. The chain combines TRBV3-1 with TRBJ2-7; D may correspond to TRBD1 or TRBD2 (5 bases each). CDR3 length: 15 amino acids. Germline V gene data show CDR1 as LGHDT and CDR2 as YNNKEL (reference sequence). Trimming cost V 0 bases and J 3 bases, with 12 bases left between them.

The CDR3 loop reads CASSPPPSSYNEQFF. The CDR3 DNA reads TGTGCCAGCAGCCCCCCCCCGAGCTCCTACAATGAGCAGTTCTTC. The V gene is TRBV7-2, the J gene TRBJ2-1; no definite D call. V lost 5 bases, J lost 0 bases, and 11 bases lay in between. The CDR3 contains 15 residues. Per germline, CDR1 SGHTA and CDR2 FQGNSA.

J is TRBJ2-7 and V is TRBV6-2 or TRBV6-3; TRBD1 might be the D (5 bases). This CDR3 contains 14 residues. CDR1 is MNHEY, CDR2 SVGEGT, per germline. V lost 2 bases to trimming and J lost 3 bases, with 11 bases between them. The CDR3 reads CASSYGAEHYEQYV. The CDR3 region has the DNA TGTGCCAGCAGTTACGGGGCAGAACACTACGAGCAGTACGTC.